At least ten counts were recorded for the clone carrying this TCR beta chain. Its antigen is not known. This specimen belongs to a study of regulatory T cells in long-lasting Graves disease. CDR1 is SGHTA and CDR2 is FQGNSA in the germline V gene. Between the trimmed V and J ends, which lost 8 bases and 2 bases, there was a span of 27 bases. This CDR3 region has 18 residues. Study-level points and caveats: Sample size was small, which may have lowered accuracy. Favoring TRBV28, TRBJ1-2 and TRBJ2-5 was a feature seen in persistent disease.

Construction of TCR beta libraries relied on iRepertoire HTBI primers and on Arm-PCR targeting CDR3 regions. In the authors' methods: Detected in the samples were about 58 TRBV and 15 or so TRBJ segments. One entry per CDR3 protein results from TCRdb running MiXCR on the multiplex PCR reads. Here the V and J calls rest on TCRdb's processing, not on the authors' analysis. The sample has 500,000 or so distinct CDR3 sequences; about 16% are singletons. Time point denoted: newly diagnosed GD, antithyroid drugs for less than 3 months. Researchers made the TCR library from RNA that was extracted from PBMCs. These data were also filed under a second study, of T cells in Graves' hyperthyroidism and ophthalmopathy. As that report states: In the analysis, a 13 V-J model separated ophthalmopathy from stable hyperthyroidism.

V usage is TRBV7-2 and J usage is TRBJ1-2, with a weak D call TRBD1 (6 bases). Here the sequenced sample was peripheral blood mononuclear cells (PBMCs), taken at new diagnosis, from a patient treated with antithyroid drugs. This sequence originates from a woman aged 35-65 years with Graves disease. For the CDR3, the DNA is TGTGCCAGCCAACTATTGGGGGCAGGGGACCACCGAAACTATGGCTACACCTTC. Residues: CASQLLGAGDHRNYGYTF.